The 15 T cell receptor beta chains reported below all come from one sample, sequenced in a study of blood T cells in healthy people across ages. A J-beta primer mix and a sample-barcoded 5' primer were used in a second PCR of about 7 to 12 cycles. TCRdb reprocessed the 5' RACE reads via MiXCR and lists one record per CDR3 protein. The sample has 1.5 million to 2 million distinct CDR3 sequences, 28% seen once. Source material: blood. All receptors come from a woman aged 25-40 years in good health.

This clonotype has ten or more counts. The CDR3 DNA reads TGCGCCAGCAGCGACGGGACAGCTAACTATGGCTACACCTTC. It codes for CASSDGTANYGYTF. V is TRBV5-1 and J is TRBJ1-2; 7 nucleotides agree with TRBD1. CDR1 SGHRS and CDR2 YFSETQ come from the germline V gene. J lost 0 bases, V lost 4 bases, and 3 bases had no gene match. The CDR3 has 14 amino acids.

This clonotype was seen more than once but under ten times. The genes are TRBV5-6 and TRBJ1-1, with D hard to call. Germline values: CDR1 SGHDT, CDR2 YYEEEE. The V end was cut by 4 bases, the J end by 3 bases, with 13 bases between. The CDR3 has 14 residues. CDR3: CASSRGIRDTEAFF. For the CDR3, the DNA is TGTGCCAGCAGCCGTGGAATTAGGGACACTGAAGCTTTCTTT.

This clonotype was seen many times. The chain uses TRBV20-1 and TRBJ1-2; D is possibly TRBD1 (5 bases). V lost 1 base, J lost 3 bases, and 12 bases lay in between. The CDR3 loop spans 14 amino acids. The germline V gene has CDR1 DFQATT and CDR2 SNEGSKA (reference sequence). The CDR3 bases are TGCAGTGCTAGAGCGGCAGGGAGCTACTATGGCTACACCTTC. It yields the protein CSARAAGSYYGYTF.

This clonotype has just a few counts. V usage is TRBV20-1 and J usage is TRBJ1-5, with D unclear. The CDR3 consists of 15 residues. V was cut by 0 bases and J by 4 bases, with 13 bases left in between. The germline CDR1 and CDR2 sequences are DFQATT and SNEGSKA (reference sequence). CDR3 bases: TGCAGTGCTAGAGATCCGGGCAGACCAAATCAGCCCCAGCATTTT. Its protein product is CSARDPGRPNQPQHF.

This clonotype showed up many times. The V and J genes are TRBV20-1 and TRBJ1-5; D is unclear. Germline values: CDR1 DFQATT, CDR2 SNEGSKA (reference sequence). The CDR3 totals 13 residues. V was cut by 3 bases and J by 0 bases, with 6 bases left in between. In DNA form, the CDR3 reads TGCAGTGCTAGTCATAGTAGCAATCAGCCCCAGCATTTT. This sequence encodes CSASHSSNQPQHF.

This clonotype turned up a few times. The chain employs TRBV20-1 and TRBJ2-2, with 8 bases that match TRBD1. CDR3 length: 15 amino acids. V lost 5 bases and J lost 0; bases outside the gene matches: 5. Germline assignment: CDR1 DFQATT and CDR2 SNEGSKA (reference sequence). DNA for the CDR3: TGCAGTGCTCTTCGGACAGGGCCGAACACCGGGGAGCTGTTTTTT. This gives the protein CSALRTGPNTGELFF.

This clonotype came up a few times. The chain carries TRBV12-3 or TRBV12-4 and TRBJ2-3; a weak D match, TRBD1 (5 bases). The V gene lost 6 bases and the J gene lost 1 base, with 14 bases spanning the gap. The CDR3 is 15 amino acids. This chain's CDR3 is CASRGRARGTDTQYF. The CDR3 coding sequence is TGTGCCAGCAGGGGCAGGGCCCGGGGCACAGATACGCAGTATTTT.

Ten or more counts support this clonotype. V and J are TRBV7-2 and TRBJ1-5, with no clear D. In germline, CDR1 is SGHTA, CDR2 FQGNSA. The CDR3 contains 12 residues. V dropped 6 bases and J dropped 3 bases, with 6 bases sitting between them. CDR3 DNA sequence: TGTGCCAGCAGTAGTCCCAATCAGCCCCAGCATTTT. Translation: CASSSPNQPQHF. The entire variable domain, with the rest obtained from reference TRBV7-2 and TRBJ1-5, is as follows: GAGVSQSPSNKVTEKGKDVELRCDPISGHTALYWYRQSLGQGLEFLIYFQGNSAPDKSGLPSDRFSAERTGGSVSTLTIQRTQQEDSAVYLCASSSPNQPQHFGDGTRLSIL.

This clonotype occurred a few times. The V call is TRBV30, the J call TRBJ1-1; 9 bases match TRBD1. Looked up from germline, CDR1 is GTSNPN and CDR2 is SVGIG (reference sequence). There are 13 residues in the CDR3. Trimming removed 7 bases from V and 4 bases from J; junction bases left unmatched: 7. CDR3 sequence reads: CASLTGGGTEAFF. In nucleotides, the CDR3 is TGTGCCTCCTTGACAGGGGGGGGCACTGAAGCTTTCTTT.

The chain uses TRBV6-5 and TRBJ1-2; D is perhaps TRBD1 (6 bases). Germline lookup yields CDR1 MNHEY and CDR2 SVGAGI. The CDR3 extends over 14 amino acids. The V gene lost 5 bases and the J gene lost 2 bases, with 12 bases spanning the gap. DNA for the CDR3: TGTGCCAGCAGTACAGGGATCTGGAACTATGGCTACACCTTC. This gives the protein CASSTGIWNYGYTF.

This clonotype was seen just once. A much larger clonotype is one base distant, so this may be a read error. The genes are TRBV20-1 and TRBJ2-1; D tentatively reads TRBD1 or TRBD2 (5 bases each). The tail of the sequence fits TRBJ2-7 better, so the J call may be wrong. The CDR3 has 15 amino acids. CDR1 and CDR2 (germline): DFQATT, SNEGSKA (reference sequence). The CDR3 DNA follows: TGCAGTGCTAGTTTGAGGGGAAGCTCCTACAATGAGCAGTACTTC. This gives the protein CSASLRGSSYNEQYF.

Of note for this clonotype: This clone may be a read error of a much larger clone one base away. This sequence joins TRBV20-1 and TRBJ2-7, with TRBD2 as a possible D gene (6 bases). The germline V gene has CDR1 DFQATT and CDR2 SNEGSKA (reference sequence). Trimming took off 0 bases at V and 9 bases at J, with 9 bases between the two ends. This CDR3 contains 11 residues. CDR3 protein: CSARDEGGQYF. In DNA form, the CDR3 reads TGCAGTGCTAGAGATGAGGGAGGGCAGTACTTC.

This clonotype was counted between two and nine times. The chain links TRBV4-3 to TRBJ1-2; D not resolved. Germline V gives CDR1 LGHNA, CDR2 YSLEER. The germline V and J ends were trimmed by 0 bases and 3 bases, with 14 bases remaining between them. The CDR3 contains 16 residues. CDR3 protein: CASSQDEGNFHYGYTF. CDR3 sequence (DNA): TGCGCCAGCAGCCAAGACGAAGGCAACTTCCACTATGGCTACACCTTC.

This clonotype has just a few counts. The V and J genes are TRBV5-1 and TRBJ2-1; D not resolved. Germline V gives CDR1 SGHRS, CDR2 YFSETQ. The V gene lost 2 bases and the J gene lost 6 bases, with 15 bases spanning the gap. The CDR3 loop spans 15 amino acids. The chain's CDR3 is CASSFPGNWGNEQFF. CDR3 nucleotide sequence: TGCGCCAGCAGCTTTCCTGGGAACTGGGGCAATGAGCAGTTCTTC.

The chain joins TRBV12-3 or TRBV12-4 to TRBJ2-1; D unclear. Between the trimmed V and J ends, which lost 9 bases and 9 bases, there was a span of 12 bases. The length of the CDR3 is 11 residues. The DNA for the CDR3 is TGTGCCAGAGGAAGATCGGTTGAGCAGTTCTTC. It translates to CARGRSVEQFF.